This TCR beta chain appears in the sequencing data of a study of shared clonotypes between healthy human individuals (dated by TCRdb to 2018 to 2021). About the study as a whole: The cohort comprised a couple of women and a few men aged 18 to 49 years. Blood TCR repertoires of five healthy adults were deeply sequenced to estimate repertoire size and the extent of clonotype sharing between individuals. For each donor, CD4 naive and CD4 memory were each given three plates, CD8 naive was given two plates, and CD8 memory was given one plate. Between about 0.94 and 8.9 billion PBMCs per donor were obtained by leukapheresis. To increase sequencing depth and limit assay-specific biases, different laboratories used diverse techniques to prepare libraries and sequence TCR repertoires.

Worth noting for this clone: The antigen it binds to is not known. No base-level quality is on record; no much larger clone is a single base apart.

Sequences KGHSH (CDR1) and LQKENI (CDR2) are obtained from the germline V gene. Spanning cysteine to phenylalanine, the CDR3 consists of 15 amino acids. Only the CDR3 DNA stays, 45 bases, in frame from base 1. The junction shows trimming of 3 bases on V and 6 bases on J, and the gene matches do not reach 9 bases of it. TCR CDR3 regions were amplified from genomic DNA by multiplex PCR using the deep immunoSEQ assay. For each cell subset, the extracted genomic DNA was distributed evenly across all wells of several immunoSEQ 96-well plates, and each plate served as one replicate. For sorted subsets, each replicate PCR was loaded with roughly 0.2 ug genomic DNA, equivalent to about 33,000 T cell genomes. Purified libraries were quantified with a Qubit 3.0 fluorometer, sized on a Bioanalyzer 2100, and re-quantified with the KAPA Library Quantification kit. A separate single-read 150-cycle Illumina NextSeq 550 flow cell was used to sequence each immunoSEQ 96-well plate. Per the source publication's procedure: Because the immunoSEQ output included only junctional sequences and no quality scores, the filtering could not be the same as the filtering used for full-length reads. Sequences were annotated with PyIR, a Python wrapper for IgBLAST v1.9, and V/J genes and CDR3 were assigned using IMGT germline references. Reads were filtered out if the reads had weak V/J assignments (E-value above 1e-6), no CDR3, stop codons, out-of-frame junctions, or ambiguous translated residues. V3J clonotypes were defined by identical inferred V gene, J gene, and CDR3 amino acid sequence. Percentage overlap between repertoires was calculated by dividing the number of shared unique clonotypes by the size of the smaller repertoire. RTK rarefaction, the Chao1 estimator, and Recon v2.1 estimates of unobserved clonotypes were used to assess repertoire richness. OLGA was used to compute generation probabilities for all TCRbeta clonotypes that the gDNA method yielded from a few donors. TCRdb retrieved this table from immuneACCESS and kept in-frame rearrangements only. Not all clones are present; in checked studies, unresolved V genes account for under half, and no reason is known for the remainder. The V and J calls and clone size are taken from that table; D and trimming were inferred from the DNA. This sample comprises 550,000 to 800,000 clones, about 92% of them detected only once. The ten most abundant clones make up less than 40% of the sample.

The donors were healthy, HIV-negative adults who had no recently reported acute infections or vaccinations. Only Caucasian adults living in Nashville, Tennessee, USA were represented among the donors. CD8 memory samples were composed of magnetically selected CD45RO+ cells combined with CCR7-negative CD45RA+ effector memory (TemRA) cells. After blood collection by leukapheresis, PBMCs were isolated using Ficoll-Histopaque density gradient centrifugation and then cryopreserved in the vapor phase of liquid nitrogen. Purity and quantity of every magnetically sorted T cell population were checked by analytical flow cytometry. From each sorted fraction, genomic DNA was isolated and quantified by UV absorbance on a Nanodrop 2000c. The full study reports these points: Approximately 5% of naive CD4, around 3.5% of naive CD8, approximately 2.2% of memory CD4, and around 0.4% of memory CD8 clonotypes were shared across several donors. Pairwise subsampling led to the expectation that sequencing depth would affect the degree of clonotype sharing among donors. Compared with non-shared clonotypes, clonotypes shared by all four sorted-subset donors had higher generation probabilities. Naive subsets generally had larger estimated clonotype richness than memory subsets did. Rarefaction of sorted-subset datasets indicated incomplete sequencing despite the large sequencing depth. Sampling was limited to blood, and TCR repertoires in tissue likely differ from TCR repertoires in blood. The genetic and exposure-history diversity represented was limited by the small number of donors.

The sample was memory CD8+ T cells from PBMCs. The cell subset or site label here, explained by the study, means: CD45RO+ cells pooled with CCR7-negative TemRA cells. The V gene is TRBV18 and the J gene is TRBJ2-7; 9 nucleotides in the junction match TRBD1. This TCR derives from a man between 18 and 35 years old in good health. Some clones in this sample may be carry-over from other donors' samples. Here is the DNA: TGTGCCAGCTCACCCCGGGACAGGGAAAGGCGCGAGCAGTACTTC. Translated, it reads CASSPRDRERREQYF.